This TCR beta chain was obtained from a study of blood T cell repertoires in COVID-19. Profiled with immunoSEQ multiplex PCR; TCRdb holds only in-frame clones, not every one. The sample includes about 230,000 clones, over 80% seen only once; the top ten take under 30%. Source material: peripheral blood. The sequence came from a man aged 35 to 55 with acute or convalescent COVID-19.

The chain's CDR3 is CSVEDWPGTDTQYF. CDR3 sequence (DNA): TGCAGCGTTGAAGATTGGCCGGGGACAGATACGCAGTATTTT. The rearrangement links TRBV29-1 to TRBJ2-3; a possible D gene is TRBD2 (5 bases). Germline V lookup: CDR1 SQVTM, CDR2 ANQGSEA. The V end lost 0 bases, the J end lost 3 bases, and 10 bases lay between the germline ends. This CDR3 spans 14 amino acids.